This TCR beta chain was found in a study of control samples from healthy donors and cancer patients. TCRdb's copy holds only in-frame clones and misses some; the assay was immunoSEQ multiplex PCR. Among over 100,000 clones listed, around 90% were seen once. The CDR3 extends over 14 amino acids. CDR1 and CDR2 (germline): MNHEY, SVGEGT. The V gene lost 2 bases and the J gene lost 8 bases, with 15 bases spanning the gap. Sequenced sample: blood. V gene TRBV6-2 or TRBV6-3 combines with J gene TRBJ1-2, with D possibly TRBD1 on 5 matching bases. The sequence derives from a man aged 40-49 years in good health. For the CDR3, the DNA is TGTGCCAGCAGTTACGTGGGGCCCACGGGCGGCTACACCTTC. Protein sequence: CASSYVGPTGGYTF.